This TCR beta chain was profiled in a study of cytomegalovirus exposure and HLA in healthy donors. Vbeta (60) and Jbeta (13) primers were used in the PCR. TCRdb's table, derived via immunoSEQ multiplex PCR, lists solely in-frame clones and lacks some. The sample lists about 300,000 clones; approximately 90% were seen once. Trimming cost V 2 bases and J 5 bases; bases outside gene matches: 0. CDR3 size: 13 residues. The germline gives CDR1 MDHEN, CDR2 SYDVKM. The gene calls are TRBV28 and TRBJ2-5; TRBD2 matches 9 bases. The TCR comes from a man between 35 and 55 years old in good health and CMV-seropositive. The source material was PBMCs. CDR3 protein: CASSLAGGETQYF. The CDR3 DNA sequence: TGTGCCAGCAGTTTAGCGGGAGGGGAGACCCAGTACTTC.